This T cell receptor (beta chain) comes out of a study of T cells in Graves' hyperthyroidism and ophthalmopathy. There were TCR beta CDR3 regions amplified from RNA transcripts. First-round RT-PCR targeting the TCR CDR3 was performed with the HTBI primer set. Each CDR3 protein is one row after TCRdb ran MiXCR on the multiplex PCR reads. This table holds about 480,000 distinct CDR3 sequences, approximately 25% found once. The CDR3 totals 16 residues. CDR1 is SGHAT and CDR2 is FQNNGV in the germline V gene. Trimming cost V 2 bases and J 2 bases, with 16 bases left between them. The receptor was derived from a woman under 40 with Graves' ophthalmopathy. The genes are TRBV11-2 and TRBJ2-7; TRBD1 might be the D (5 bases). Input material: blood. The CDR3 region is CASSLMVQALTYEQYF. Here the CDR3 DNA reads TGTGCCAGCAGCTTAATGGTACAGGCCCTTACCTACGAGCAGTACTTC.